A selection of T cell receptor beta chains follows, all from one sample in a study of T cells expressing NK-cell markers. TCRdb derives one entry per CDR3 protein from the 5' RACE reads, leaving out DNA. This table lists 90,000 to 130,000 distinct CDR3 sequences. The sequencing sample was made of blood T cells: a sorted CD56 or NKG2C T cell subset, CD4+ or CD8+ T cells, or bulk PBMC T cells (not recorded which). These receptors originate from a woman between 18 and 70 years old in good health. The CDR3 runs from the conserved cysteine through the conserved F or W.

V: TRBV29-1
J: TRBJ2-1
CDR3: CSVPGPNEQFF

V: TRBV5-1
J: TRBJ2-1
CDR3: CASFFREHNEQFF

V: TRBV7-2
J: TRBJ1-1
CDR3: CASSLIPGQGVGTEAFF

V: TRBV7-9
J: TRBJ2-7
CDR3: CASTLPAGYEQYF

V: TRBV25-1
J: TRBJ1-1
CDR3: CASSDPGLKAFF

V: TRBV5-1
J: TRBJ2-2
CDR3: CASSLYPGFTGELFF

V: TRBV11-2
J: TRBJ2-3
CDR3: CASSWVREDTQYF

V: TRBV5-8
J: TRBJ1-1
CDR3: CASSRSRTEAFF

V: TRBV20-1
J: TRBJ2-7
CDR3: CSAVPGSNEQYF

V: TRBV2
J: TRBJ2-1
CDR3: CASSEGLANYNEQFF

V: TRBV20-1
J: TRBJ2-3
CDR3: CSARVGGEADTQYF

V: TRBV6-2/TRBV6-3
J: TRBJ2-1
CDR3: CASSYLSHNEQFF

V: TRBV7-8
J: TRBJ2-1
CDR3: CASSPLAGGPNEQFF

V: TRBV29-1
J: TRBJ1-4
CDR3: CSVTEEGEKLFF

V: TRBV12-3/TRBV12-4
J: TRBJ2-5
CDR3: CASSPGRQETQYF

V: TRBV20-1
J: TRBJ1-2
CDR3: CSALDPLNYGYTF

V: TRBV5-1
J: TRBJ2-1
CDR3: CASSFTSGGLNEQFF

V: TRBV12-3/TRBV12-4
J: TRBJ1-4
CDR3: CASSNGRGANEKLFF

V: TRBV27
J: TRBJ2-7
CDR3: CASSLGGQSYEQYF

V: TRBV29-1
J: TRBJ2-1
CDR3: CSARDRDYNEQFF

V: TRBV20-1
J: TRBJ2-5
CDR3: CSASDSRGGETQYF

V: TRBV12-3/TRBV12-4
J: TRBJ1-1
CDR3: CASSPGQGGVTEAFF

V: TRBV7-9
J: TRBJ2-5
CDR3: CASSLALSPETQYF